These 28 T cell receptor beta chains came from one sample sequenced in a study of PD-L1 blockade in urothelial cancer. Produced via immunoSEQ multiplex PCR; TCRdb's table is partial and in-frame only. Of about 56,000 clones listed, 85% were seen once; the top ten hold 15% to 19%. Time point defined: pretreatment peripheral blood. Here the sequenced sample was PBMCs, taken around atezolizumab (anti-PD-L1) treatment. These receptors came from a man between 65 and 85 years old with urothelial cancer.

The chain carries TRBV6-4 and TRBJ1-5, with 8 bases identical to TRBD1. Losses at the gene ends were 7 bases for V and 2 bases for J; bases not matched to a gene: 16. The length of the CDR3 is 18 residues. Germline CDR1 reads MRHNA; CDR2 reads SNTAGT. The CDR3 reads CASNARGDRGLGNQPQHF. The CDR3 DNA reads as TGTGCCAGCAATGCAAGGGGAGACAGGGGCTTGGGCAATCAGCCCCAGCATTTT.

The chain carries TRBV5-5 and TRBJ2-7; no reliable D call. Trimming took 1 base from V and 0 from J, leaving 8 bases between them. The CDR3 extends over 14 amino acids. Germline CDR1 and CDR2: SGHKS and YYEKEE (reference sequence). CDR3 DNA sequence: TGTGCCAGCAGCTTGTTTTTCGTCTCCTACGAGCAGTACTTC. Translated, it gives CASSLFFVSYEQYF. The full variable domain, with the rest looked up from reference TRBV5-5 and TRBJ2-7, is DAGVTQSPTHLIKTRGQQVTLRCSPISGHKSVSWYQQVLGQGPQFIFQYYEKEERGRGNFPDRFSARQFPNYSSELNVNALLLGDSALYLCASSLFFVSYEQYFGPGTRLTVT.

The chain uses TRBV5-6 and TRBJ2-5; 9 bases align to TRBD1. V lost 4 bases and J lost 2; bases outside the gene matches: 6. CDR1 is SGHDT, CDR2 YYEEEE, per germline. The CDR3 spans 15 residues. The CDR3 bases are TGTGCCAGCAGCACCCGGACAGGGGATCAAGAGACCCAGTACTTC. Its protein is CASSTRTGDQETQYF. Drawing the rest from reference TRBV5-6 and TRBJ2-5, the complete variable domain is DAGVTQSPTHLIKTRGQQVTLRCSPKSGHDTVSWYQQALGQGPQFIFQYYEEEERQRGNFPDRFSGHQFPNYSSELNVNALLLGDSALYLCASSTRTGDQETQYFGPGTRLLVL.

This chain joins TRBV4-1 and TRBJ2-1, with D possibly being TRBD2 (6 bases). This CDR3 comprises 16 residues. Trimming took off 2 bases at V and 4 bases at J, with 15 bases between the two ends. Looked up from germline, CDR1 is MGHRA and CDR2 is YSYEKL. The DNA for the CDR3 is TGCGCCAGCAGCCAATCCCGGGACTCAGCTTACAATGAGCAGTTCTTC. Translated, it gives CASSQSRDSAYNEQFF.

Only a few counts were recorded for this clone. This chain joins TRBV5-1 and TRBJ1-1; TRBD1 might be the D (5 bases). V was cut by 3 bases and J by 4 bases, with 13 bases left in between. Germline loops: CDR1 SGHRS, CDR2 YFSETQ. The CDR3 extends over 14 amino acids. The CDR3 coding sequence is TGCGCCAGCAGCTGGGGCAGGGAGGTCACTGAAGCTTTCTTT. This codes for CASSWGREVTEAFF.

The chain carries TRBV28 and TRBJ1-5, with 10 positions matching TRBD1. The CDR3 runs 16 residues. Looked up from germline, CDR1 is MDHEN and CDR2 is SYDVKM. J was trimmed by 2 bases and V by 4 bases; bases with no gene match: 5. The CDR3 loop is CASSSGQGGGNQPQHF. The CDR3 region has the DNA TGTGCCAGCAGTTCAGGACAGGGGGGGGGCAATCAGCCCCAGCATTTT.

CDR3 nucleotides: TGTGCCAGCTCACCCGGGACAGGAGGAGGAAACACCATATATTTT. Translating gives CASSPGTGGGNTIYF. This chain links TRBV18 with TRBJ1-3, with TRBD1 matching over 8 bases. This CDR3 has 15 amino acids. V shed 3 bases and J 4 bases; nucleotides not matched to a gene: 5. In germline, CDR1 is KGHSH, CDR2 LQKENI.

The chain combines TRBV5-1 with TRBJ2-3; 9 nucleotides match TRBD2. Trimming at V came to 2 bases and at J to 2 bases, leaving 9 bases not matched to a gene. Per the germline V gene, CDR1 is SGHRS and CDR2 is YFSETQ. The CDR3 extends over 17 amino acids. The CDR3 loop is CASSFFAGGSSTDTQYF. Written as DNA, the CDR3 is TGCGCCAGCAGCTTTTTTGCGGGAGGGTCCTCCACAGATACGCAGTATTTT.

This chain uses TRBV2 with TRBJ2-1, with a weak D call TRBD1 (6 bases). V was pared by 5 bases and J by 10 bases, with 12 bases between. Germline CDR1 SNHLY, CDR2 FYNNEI. The CDR3 contains 12 residues. CDR3 in amino acids: CASSLQGIEQFF. CDR3 in DNA: TGTGCCAGCAGTCTACAGGGAATCGAGCAGTTCTTC.

The chain is built from TRBV7-2 and TRBJ2-1, with 11 positions matching TRBD2. The ends lost 6 bases at V and 5 bases at J; junction bases unmatched: 9. The CDR3 length is 16 residues. The germline V gene encodes CDR1 SGHTA and CDR2 FQGNSA. The CDR3: CASSQSSGRADNEQFF. The CDR3, as DNA: TGTGCCAGCAGTCAGAGTAGCGGGAGGGCCGACAATGAGCAGTTCTTC.

This chain joins TRBV5-1 and TRBJ2-7, with 10 bases that match TRBD2. The CDR3 has 16 amino acids. With 4 bases clipped from V and 7 bases from J, the junction kept 14 bases outside the gene matches. The germline CDR1 and CDR2 sequences are SGHRS and YFSETQ. CDR3 protein: CASSSYLSGRSGEQYF. CDR3 nucleotides: TGCGCCAGCAGCAGCTACCTTAGCGGGAGGTCTGGGGAGCAGTACTTC.

The rearrangement joins TRBV7-6 to TRBJ2-7; 8 nucleotides line up with TRBD2. Trimming cost V 3 bases and J 6 bases; bases outside gene matches: 10. The length of the CDR3 is 15 residues. CDR1 is SGHVS, CDR2 FNYEAQ, per germline. The CDR3 loop is CASSFGGSGTGEQYF. CDR3 nucleotides: TGTGCCAGCAGCTTCGGAGGTAGCGGGACTGGCGAGCAGTACTTC.

The V call is TRBV7-8, the J call TRBJ2-3; 8 bases match TRBD1. This CDR3 has 16 residues. CDR1 SGHVS and CDR2 FQNEAQ come from the germline V gene. Trimming cost V 4 bases and J 0 bases; bases outside gene matches: 6. CDR3 DNA: TGTGCCAGCAGCTCCCCGGACAGGGACAGCACAGATACGCAGTATTTT. It yields the protein CASSSPDRDSTDTQYF.

The CDR3 DNA sequence: TGTGCCAGCAGTGAGGGAGCTGGCCAGAACTATGGCTACACCTTC. It yields the protein CASSEGAGQNYGYTF. This chain links TRBV6-1 with TRBJ1-2; D gene uncertain. CDR3 length: 15 amino acids. CDR1 is MNHNS, CDR2 SASEGT, per germline. Deletions cut 3 bases from V and 2 bases from J, with 13 bases between.

V is TRBV6-5 and J is TRBJ1-4; D is unclear. CDR1 MNHEY and CDR2 SVGAGI come from the germline V gene. CDR3 size: 14 residues. Trimming took off 4 bases at V and 4 bases at J, with 10 bases between the two ends. CDR3 sequence: CASSSGSGNEKLFF. The CDR3 DNA sequence: TGTGCCAGCAGTTCGGGAAGTGGTAATGAAAAACTGTTTTTT.

The genes are TRBV10-3 and TRBJ2-1, with 10 positions matching TRBD2. The ends lost 0 bases at V and 8 bases at J; junction bases unmatched: 10. The CDR3 totals 17 residues. Germline V gives CDR1 ENHRY, CDR2 SYGVKD. The CDR3 DNA sequence: TGTGCCATCAGTGAGTCAGGAGGAACTAGCGGGATCCATGAGCAGTTCTTC. It is translated as CAISESGGTSGIHEQFF.

CDR3 sequence reads: CASSIVGSRGDTIYF. CDR3 DNA: TGTGCCAGTAGCATCGTCGGGAGCCGAGGGGACACCATATATTTT. V usage is TRBV19 and J usage is TRBJ1-3, with a weak D call TRBD1 (5 bases). The V end was cut by 6 bases, the J end by 8 bases, with 20 bases between. The CDR3 has 15 amino acids. In germline, CDR1 is LNHDA, CDR2 SQIVND (reference sequence).

V usage is TRBV7-9 and J usage is TRBJ2-7; D may be TRBD2 (5 bases). The length of the CDR3 is 15 residues. From germline, CDR1 is SEHNR and CDR2 FQNEAQ (reference sequence). With 5 bases removed from V and 0 bases from J, the gap between germline ends came to 14 bases. CDR3 bases: TGTGCCAGCAGCCCCGAGAGGGCGGTCTCCTACGAGCAGTACTTC. Translated, it gives CASSPERAVSYEQYF.

This clone was detected only once. The chain links TRBV14 to TRBJ2-1; 9 bases map to TRBD2. The V and J ends lost 8 bases and 6 bases, in that order; junction bases with no gene match: 8. Per germline, CDR1 SGHDN and CDR2 FVKESK. This CDR3 is built from 14 residues. CDR3 sequence: CASSASGTPNEQFF. The CDR3 region has the DNA TGTGCCAGCTCCGCTAGCGGGACCCCCAATGAGCAGTTCTTC.

V gene TRBV10-3 combines with J gene TRBJ1-3; tentatively, D is TRBD1 (6 bases). V lost 3 bases and J lost 0, with 9 bases in between. Germline V gives CDR1 ENHRY, CDR2 SYGVKD. This CDR3 is built from 15 residues. The CDR3 bases are TGTGCCATCAGTGATACAGGGAGCTCTGGAAACACCATATATTTT. Translating it yields CAISDTGSSGNTIYF.

The chain has TRBV9 and TRBJ2-2; 7 bases align to TRBD1. The CDR3 totals 17 residues. Germline V gene data show CDR1 as SGDLS and CDR2 as YYNGEE. With 0 bases clipped from V and 9 bases from J, the junction kept 14 bases outside the gene matches. The DNA for the CDR3 is TGTGCCAGCAGCGTAGACAGGGGCAGAACACCGGGGAGGGAGCTGTTTTTT. Protein product: CASSVDRGRTPGRELFF.

This clone was observed once. This chain joins TRBV5-1 and TRBJ2-2, with 7 positions matching TRBD1. The junction had 7 bases not matched to a gene; V was cut back by 0 bases and J by 2 bases. The V gene's germline CDR1 is SGHRS and CDR2 YFSETQ. This CDR3 contains 17 residues. Here the CDR3 reads CASSLAEGGYNTGELFF. DNA of the CDR3: TGCGCCAGCAGCTTGGCCGAAGGGGGCTATAACACCGGGGAGCTGTTTTTT.

The chain employs TRBV7-3 and TRBJ2-1; maybe TRBD2 (6 bases). The CDR3 consists of 13 residues. Per germline, CDR1 SGHTA and CDR2 FQGTGA. Trimming stripped 5 bases from V and 5 bases from J, with 10 bases between. The CDR3 here is CASSQGLNNEQFF. In nucleotides, the CDR3 is TGTGCCAGCAGCCAGGGACTCAACAATGAGCAGTTCTTC.

V is TRBV10-3 and J is TRBJ2-1; 9 nucleotides agree with TRBD2. The V segment lost 2 bases and the J segment 3 bases; nucleotides outside the gene matches: 8. From germline, CDR1 is ENHRY and CDR2 SYGVKD. The CDR3 consists of 17 residues. In nucleotides, the CDR3 is TGTGCCATCAGTGAGCCCCCTTCGCGGGAGGGCTACAATGAGCAGTTCTTC. It specifies CAISEPPSREGYNEQFF.

This chain joins TRBV19 and TRBJ1-1; 8 bases align to TRBD1. V lost 9 bases, J lost 1 base, and 7 bases stayed unmatched. The CDR3 is 14 amino acids. Germline CDR1 reads LNHDA; CDR2 reads SQIVND (reference sequence). The CDR3: CASASGGTNTEAFF. The CDR3 nucleotides are TGTGCCAGCGCCTCAGGGGGCACGAACACTGAAGCTTTCTTT.

V gene TRBV18 combines with J gene TRBJ2-7, with 9 bases lining up with TRBD1. CDR1 is KGHSH and CDR2 is LQKENI in the germline V gene. This CDR3 is built from 15 residues. J was trimmed by 2 bases and V by 2 bases; bases with no gene match: 4. The CDR3 DNA follows: TGTGCCAGCTCACCAGAGGGACAGGGTCCCTACGAGCAGTACTTC. Translated: CASSPEGQGPYEQYF.

The chain uses TRBV11-1 and TRBJ2-3, with 11 bases that match TRBD2. V shed 2 bases, J shed 6 bases, and the junction held 7 bases outside the gene matches. Germline CDR1 SGHAT, CDR2 FQDESV (reference sequence). The CDR3 spans 16 residues. This chain's CDR3 is CASSLYLAGGADTQYF. In DNA, the CDR3 is TGTGCCAGCAGCTTATATCTAGCGGGAGGTGCCGATACGCAGTATTTT. The full variable domain, its missing parts supplied by reference TRBV11-1 and TRBJ2-3, is EAEVAQSPRYKITEKSQAVAFWCDPISGHATLYWYRQILGQGPELLVQFQDESVVDDSQLPKDRFSAERLKGVDSTLKIQPAELGDSAMYLCASSLYLAGGADTQYFGPGTRLTVL.

This chain joins TRBV4-1 and TRBJ1-1; 8 bases fit TRBD1. Germline CDR1 is MGHRA and CDR2 is YSYEKL. The trim removed 3 bases at V and 5 bases at J, leaving 8 bases unmatched. CDR3 length equals 15 residues. CDR3 sequence reads: CASSHEDRGRTEAFF. The CDR3 nucleotides are TGCGCCAGCAGCCATGAAGACAGGGGTCGGACTGAAGCTTTCTTT.